The 7 T cell receptor beta chains below were found in one sample sequenced in a study of T cells of healthy individuals. TCRdb re-analysed the 5' RACE reads in MiXCR, keeping a single row per CDR3 protein. In the table there are 60,000 to 70,000 distinct CDR3 sequences, 15% to 20% of which are singletons. The receptors were sampled from a human donor in good health.

The gene calls are TRBV20-1 and TRBJ1-5; 8 nucleotides align to TRBD1. The germline V gene encodes CDR1 DFQATT and CDR2 SNEGSKA (reference sequence). V shed 3 bases, J shed 6 bases, and the junction held 10 bases outside the gene matches. The CDR3 contains 15 residues. The CDR3 protein is CSARLQGAVSQPQHF. CDR3 DNA: TGCAGTGCTAGGTTGCAGGGGGCGGTTAGTCAGCCCCAGCATTTT.

V and J are TRBV9 and TRBJ2-1; 7 nucleotides align to TRBD2. The CDR3 is 15 amino acids. Germline loops: CDR1 SGDLS, CDR2 YYNGEE. With V trimmed by 0 bases and J by 8 bases, 8 bases remained unmatched. Here the CDR3 reads CASSVAAGEFDEQFF. In DNA, the CDR3 is TGTGCCAGCAGCGTAGCGGCGGGAGAGTTCGATGAGCAGTTCTTC.

The sample holds one count of this clonotype. The chain has TRBV5-1 and TRBJ2-7, with D perhaps matching TRBD1 or TRBD2 (5 bases each). Trimming took off 4 bases at V and 6 bases at J, with 17 bases between the two ends. Germline loops: CDR1 SGHRS, CDR2 YFSETQ. CDR3 length equals 14 residues. The CDR3 sequence: CASSEGTLAGEQYF. In nucleotides, the CDR3 is TGCGCCAGCAGCGAGGGGACCCTAGCCGGCGAGCAGTACTTC.

In this sample, this clonotype turned up many times. The CDR3 DNA follows: TGCGCCAGCAGCTTGGAACCTGGAAACACCATATATTTT. Protein sequence: CASSLEPGNTIYF. The chain employs TRBV5-1 and TRBJ1-3; D unclear. This CDR3 spans 13 amino acids. Germline CDR1 reads SGHRS; CDR2 reads YFSETQ. V dropped 0 bases and J dropped 2 bases, with 3 bases sitting between them.

This clonotype was seen at least ten times. The rearrangement joins TRBV3-1 to TRBJ2-2; 12 nucleotides agree with TRBD1. The CDR3 spans 15 residues. Trimming removed 4 bases from V and 7 bases from J; junction bases left unmatched: 4. CDR1 and CDR2 from the germline V gene are LGHDT and YNNKEL (reference sequence). The CDR3 reads CASSLGTGGIGELFF. In nucleotides, the CDR3 is TGTGCCAGCAGCCTCGGGACAGGGGGCATCGGGGAGCTGTTTTTT.

This chain links TRBV28 with TRBJ2-5, with 8 nucleotides matching TRBD1. Germline V gene lookup returns CDR1 MDHEN and CDR2 SYDVKM. Trimming removed 3 bases from V and 3 bases from J; junction bases left unmatched: 3. The CDR3 totals 14 residues. This CDR3 is CASSLDRVEETQYF. CDR3 nucleotides: TGTGCCAGCAGTTTGGACAGGGTGGAAGAGACCCAGTACTTC.

This clonotype was seen only a few times. V is TRBV7-9 and J is TRBJ2-1; either TRBD1 or TRBD2 may fit D (5 bases each). There are 13 residues in the CDR3. V lost 6 bases to trimming and J lost 9 bases, with 15 bases between them. CDR1 is SEHNR and CDR2 is FQNEAQ in the germline V gene (reference sequence). As DNA, the CDR3 is TGTGCCAGCAGTTACCCGGGGCTGATTGAGCAGTTCTTC. Residues: CASSYPGLIEQFF. Complete variable domain (other parts from reference TRBV7-9 and TRBJ2-1): DTGVSQNPRHKITKRGQNVTFRCDPISEHNRLYWYRQTLGQGPEFLTYFQNEAQLEKSRLLSDRFSAERPKGSFSTLEIQRTEQGDSAMYLCASSYPGLIEQFFGPGTRLTVL.